The clone carrying this T cell receptor beta chain was observed a few times. The sample is drawn from a study of blood T cell repertoires in COVID-19. Germline assignment: CDR1 SGHKS and CDR2 YYEKEE (reference sequence). The CDR3 is 13 amino acids. V was trimmed by 5 bases and J by 0 bases, leaving 6 bases between them. This table comes from immunoSEQ multiplex PCR, and its TCRdb copy is limited to in-frame clones, with some not included. This repertoire shows under 100,000 clones, approximately 87% found once; its top ten account for 17%. Sequencing used peripheral blood. The chain couples TRBV5-5 to TRBJ1-3; unclear D gene. This TCR derives from a human donor in a cohort sampled during active COVID-19. The chain's CDR3 is CASSRDSGNTIYF. The CDR3 DNA reads as TGTGCCAGCAGTCGGGACTCTGGAAACACCATATATTTT.